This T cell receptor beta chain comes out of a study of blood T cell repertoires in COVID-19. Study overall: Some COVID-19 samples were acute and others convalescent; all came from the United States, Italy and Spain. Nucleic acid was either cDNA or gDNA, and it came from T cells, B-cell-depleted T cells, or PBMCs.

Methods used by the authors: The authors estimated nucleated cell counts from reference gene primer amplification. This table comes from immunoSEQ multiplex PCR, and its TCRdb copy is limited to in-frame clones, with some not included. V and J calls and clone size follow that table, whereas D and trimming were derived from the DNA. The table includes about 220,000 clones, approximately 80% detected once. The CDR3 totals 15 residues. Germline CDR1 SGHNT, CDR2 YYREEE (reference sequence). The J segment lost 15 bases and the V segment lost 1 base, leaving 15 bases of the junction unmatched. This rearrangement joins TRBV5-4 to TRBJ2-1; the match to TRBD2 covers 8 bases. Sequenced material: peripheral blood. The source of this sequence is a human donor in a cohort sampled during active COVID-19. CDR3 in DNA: TGTGCCAGCAGCTTGCGAGCGGGAGCTAACTTTGGTCCGTTCTTC. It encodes CASSLRAGANFGPFF.